These 16 T cell receptor beta chains were all obtained from the same sample, sequenced in a study of T cell repertoires in cytomegalovirus infection. TCRdb reprocessed the reads with MiXCR, giving one entry per CDR3 protein. Altogether 830,000 or so distinct CDR3 sequences are present, approximately 32% being singletons, with the ten largest covering 9.5% to 15%. Their target antigens are unknown. The specimen was cultured CD8+ T cells from PBMCs, collected from culture after CMV antigen stimulation. These receptors all come from a human donor in good health (CMV status not recorded). Some clones in this sample may be carry-over from other donors' samples.

This clonotype showed up many times. The chain combines TRBV7-6 with TRBJ2-7; tentatively, D is TRBD1 (6 bases). CDR1 is SGHVS, CDR2 FNYEAQ, per germline. The CDR3 loop spans 13 amino acids. V lost 5 bases to trimming and J lost 6 bases, with 14 bases between them. The CDR3 loop reads CASSPLQGFEQYF. The CDR3 nucleotides read TGTGCCAGCAGCCCGCTCCAGGGGTTCGAGCAGTACTTC.

This clonotype occurred a few times. V usage is TRBV27 and J usage is TRBJ1-4, with TRBD1 as a possible D gene (5 bases). Germline CDR1 is MNHEY and CDR2 is SMNVEV (reference sequence). This CDR3 has 15 amino acids. V was trimmed by 5 bases and J by 8 bases, leaving 18 bases between them. CDR3 loop: CASSPGTVSGEKLFF. As DNA, the CDR3 is TGTGCCAGCAGTCCCGGGACGGTTAGTGGGGAAAAACTGTTTTTT.

V gene TRBV20-1 combines with J gene TRBJ2-3, with D tentatively TRBD1 (6 bases). This CDR3 spans 17 amino acids. The V end was cut by 5 bases, the J end by 1 base, with 22 bases between. Germline V gene data show CDR1 as DFQATT and CDR2 as SNEGSKA (reference sequence). CDR3 sequence reads: CSAARLGWTARTDTQYF. Here the CDR3 DNA reads TGCAGTGCTGCTAGACTCGGCTGGACAGCACGCACAGATACGCAGTATTTT.

This clonotype appeared a few times. V is TRBV5-5 and J is TRBJ1-6, with no clear D. From germline, CDR1 is SGHKS and CDR2 YYEKEE (reference sequence). The CDR3 runs 15 residues. Trimming pared 0 bases from V and 7 bases from J, leaving 11 bases between. In nucleotides, the CDR3 is TGTGCCAGCAGCTTGGTTACTAGAGAGAATTCACCCCTCCACTTT. This encodes CASSLVTRENSPLHF.

This clonotype was seen only a few times. This chain uses TRBV29-1 with TRBJ2-2, with D possibly matching TRBD2 (6 bases). Trimming left V 0 bases short and J 1 base short, with 18 bases between. The CDR3 totals 18 residues. Germline CDR1 SQVTM, CDR2 ANQGSEA. CDR3 coding DNA: TGCAGCGTTGAAGATGGGGTTGCGGGACTCATGAACACCGGGGAGCTGTTTTTT. Protein: CSVEDGVAGLMNTGELFF.

The V gene is TRBV6-1, the J gene TRBJ2-1, with D maybe TRBD1 (7 bases). CDR3 length equals 16 residues. Germline V gives CDR1 MNHNS, CDR2 SASEGT. Trimming left V 1 base short and J 2 bases short, with 12 bases between. The DNA for the CDR3 is TGTGCCAGCAGTGAAGTGCCAGGGGGGACCTACAATGAGCAGTTCTTC. It translates to CASSEVPGGTYNEQFF.

The table lists this clonotype with a few counts. The chain carries TRBV20-1 and TRBJ2-2, with TRBD1 matching 11 bases. CDR1 and CDR2 from the germline V gene are DFQATT and SNEGSKA (reference sequence). With 6 bases clipped from V and 3 bases from J, the junction kept 3 bases outside the gene matches. This CDR3 is 14 amino acids long. As DNA, the CDR3 is TGCAGTGCCCCGGGACAGGGGGACACCGGGGAGCTGTTTTTT. It yields the protein CSAPGQGDTGELFF.

There are a few counts of this clonotype. The chain employs TRBV12-3 or TRBV12-4 and TRBJ1-2; no clear D. The CDR3 is 14 residues long. The germline V and J ends were trimmed by 6 bases and 8 bases, with 19 bases remaining between them. This CDR3 reads CASSLLDPTEGYTF. Here the CDR3 DNA reads TGTGCCAGCAGCCTGCTGGACCCAACCGAGGGCTACACCTTC.

This clonotype appeared a single time. Sequence at one end of the junction differs from germline and may be a read error. The chain carries TRBV24-1 and TRBJ2-5; D remains unclear. Germline V lookup: CDR1 KGHDR, CDR2 SFDVKD. The CDR3 loop spans 13 amino acids. The chain's CDR3 is CVTSGHSQETQYF. The CDR3 DNA reads TGTGTCACCAGTGGGCACAGCCAAGAGACCCAGTACTTC.

This clonotype was seen more than once but under ten times. The chain employs TRBV27 and TRBJ1-5; 9 bases line up with TRBD1. Germline V CDR1 and CDR2: MNHEY, SMNVEV (reference sequence). Unmatched junction bases numbered 8, after V lost 5 bases and J lost 6 bases. CDR3 length equals 15 residues. The CDR3 loop reads CASSGAGQGPQPQHF. CDR3 bases: TGTGCCAGCAGTGGGGCGGGACAGGGACCTCAGCCCCAGCATTTT.

The rearrangement uses TRBV9 and TRBJ1-1; D may be TRBD1 (5 bases). From germline, CDR1 is SGDLS and CDR2 YYNGEE. The V and J ends lost 5 bases and 1 base respectively, with 12 bases between them. There are 14 residues in the CDR3. The CDR3: CASRPGTSNTEAFF. The CDR3 nucleotides read TGTGCCAGCAGACCCGGGACTTCGAACACTGAAGCTTTCTTT.

This clonotype was observed a handful of times. The V gene is TRBV27, the J gene TRBJ2-3; tentatively, D is TRBD2 (6 bases). Germline assignment: CDR1 MNHEY and CDR2 SMNVEV (reference sequence). Trimming took off 5 bases at V and 5 bases at J, with 17 bases between the two ends. The length of the CDR3 is 15 residues. CDR3 protein: CASSPMKGLQDTQYF. The CDR3 region has the DNA TGTGCCAGCAGTCCAATGAAGGGACTTCAAGATACGCAGTATTTT.

The chain combines TRBV12-3 or TRBV12-4 with TRBJ1-1, with D hard to call. The CDR3 runs 14 residues. The ends were cut back, 8 bases at V and 3 bases at J, with 16 bases in the middle. CDR3 residues: CASVPFPGDTEAFF. The CDR3 DNA sequence: TGTGCCAGCGTACCTTTTCCCGGGGACACTGAAGCTTTCTTT.

As regards this clonotype: Since a much larger clone is just one base distant, this may be a read error. Lacking the conserved final phenylalanine or tryptophan, this CDR3 likely reflects a read error. The chain has TRBV7-2 and TRBJ2-5; maybe TRBD1 (5 bases). V was trimmed by 1 base and J by 2 bases, leaving 8 bases between them. CDR3 size: 14 residues. Germline assignment: CDR1 SGHTA and CDR2 FQGNSA. CDR3 in amino acids: CASSLGQPQETQYS. The CDR3 nucleotides are TGTGCCAGCAGCTTAGGACAGCCACAAGAGACCCAGTACTCC.

The chain combines TRBV3-1 with TRBJ2-5, with no clear D. This CDR3 has 16 residues. Germline V gene data show CDR1 as LGHDT and CDR2 as YNNKEL (reference sequence). V was shortened by 1 base and J by 3 bases, with 15 bases between the two germline ends. The CDR3 sequence is CASSQVSAGSEETQYF. The DNA of the CDR3 is TGTGCCAGCAGCCAAGTGAGCGCAGGTTCGGAAGAGACCCAGTACTTC.

This clonotype was seen only a few times. This chain joins TRBV4-1 and TRBJ1-1, with unresolved D. This CDR3 has 13 residues. CDR1 and CDR2 (germline): MGHRA, YSYEKL. Trimming stripped 2 bases from V and 8 bases from J, with 12 bases between. The CDR3 loop is CASSQIRVDEAFF. The CDR3 nucleotides read TGCGCCAGCAGCCAAATAAGGGTCGACGAAGCTTTCTTT.